This TCR beta chain was identified during a study of blood T cells in healthy people across ages. General study findings and limits: Unsorted PBMCs ruled out conclusive naive versus antigen-experienced comparison.

Donor samples were obtained from healthy Caucasian individuals from Russia, aged about 6 to 100. The CDR3 spans 15 residues. Germline V gene data show CDR1 as SGHTA and CDR2 as FQGTGA. The J segment lost 4 bases and the V segment lost 5 bases, leaving 3 bases of the junction unmatched. Primed by a sample-barcoded 5' primer and a J-beta primer mix, a second PCR proceeded for about 6 to 11 cycles. TCRdb called the 5' RACE reads again in MiXCR, with one record for every CDR3 protein. The sample includes roughly 800,000 distinct CDR3 sequences, more than 20% seen only once; the top ten take around 9.2%. This clonotype was recorded a few times. Its antigen is undetermined. These data were also reused for a study on T cells of mothers and their children.

The sequence derives from a boy aged 5-17 years in good health. Sequenced material: blood. The chain is built from TRBV7-3 and TRBJ2-2; 11 bases align to TRBD1. The CDR3 bases are TGTGCCAGCAGCCAGGGGACAGGGGGCACCGGGGAGCTGTTTTTT. Protein product: CASSQGTGGTGELFF.